This TCR beta chain came from a study of shared clonotypes between healthy human individuals. This CDR3 has 15 amino acids. The germline V gene has CDR1 LNHDA and CDR2 SQIVND (reference sequence). Trimming removed 5 bases from V and 2 bases from J, with 16 bases in between. Study-wide points: Researchers sampled blood only, noting tissue repertoires likely differ. Large depth notwithstanding, sorted-subset sequencing proved incomplete by rarefaction. Naive subsets generally exceeded memory subsets in estimated richness.

This table comes from immunoSEQ multiplex PCR, and its TCRdb copy is limited to in-frame clones, with some not included. The sample records approximately 980,000 clones, 76% being singletons. Of note for this clone: No antigen is known for it.

Specimen: memory CD4+ T cells sorted from blood. Subset of the sample: CD45RA-negative fraction. This chain connects TRBV19 to TRBJ2-7, with D maybe TRBD2 (6 bases). This TCR was recovered from a young man in good health. Here the CDR3 DNA reads TGTGCCAGTAGTCCAATCGGCGGGGTGGCCTACGAGCAGTACTTC. Its protein product is CASSPIGGVAYEQYF.